The present T cell receptor beta chain was sequenced within a study of blood T cell repertoires in COVID-19. Assay: immunoSEQ multiplex PCR; the TCRdb copy retains only in-frame clones and omits some. The sample has around 220,000 clones, 88% seen once. The V gene's germline CDR1 is SGHRS and CDR2 YFSETQ. The CDR3 loop spans 15 amino acids. Losses at the gene ends were 0 bases for V and 5 bases for J; bases not matched to a gene: 2. The source material was peripheral blood. V usage is TRBV5-1 and J usage is TRBJ2-5; TRBD2 aligns across 12 bases. This sequence originates from a man aged 18 to 29 with active or convalescent COVID-19. As DNA, the CDR3 is TGCGCCAGCAGCTTGGTCCTAGCGGGAGGGGAGACCCAGTACTTC. It specifies CASSLVLAGGETQYF.